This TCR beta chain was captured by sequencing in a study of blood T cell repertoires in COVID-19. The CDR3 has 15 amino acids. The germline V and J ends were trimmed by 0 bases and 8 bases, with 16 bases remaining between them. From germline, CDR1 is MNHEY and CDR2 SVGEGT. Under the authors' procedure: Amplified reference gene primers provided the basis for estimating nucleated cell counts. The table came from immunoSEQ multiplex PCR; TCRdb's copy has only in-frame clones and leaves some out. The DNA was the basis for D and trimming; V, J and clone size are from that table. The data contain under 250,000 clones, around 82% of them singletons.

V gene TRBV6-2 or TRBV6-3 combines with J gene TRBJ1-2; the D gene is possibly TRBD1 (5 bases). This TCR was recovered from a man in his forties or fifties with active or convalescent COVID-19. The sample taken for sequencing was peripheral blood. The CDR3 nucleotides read TGTGCCAGCAGTTACTCGGGCGACAGTCTGCGGGGCTACACCTTC. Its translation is CASSYSGDSLRGYTF.